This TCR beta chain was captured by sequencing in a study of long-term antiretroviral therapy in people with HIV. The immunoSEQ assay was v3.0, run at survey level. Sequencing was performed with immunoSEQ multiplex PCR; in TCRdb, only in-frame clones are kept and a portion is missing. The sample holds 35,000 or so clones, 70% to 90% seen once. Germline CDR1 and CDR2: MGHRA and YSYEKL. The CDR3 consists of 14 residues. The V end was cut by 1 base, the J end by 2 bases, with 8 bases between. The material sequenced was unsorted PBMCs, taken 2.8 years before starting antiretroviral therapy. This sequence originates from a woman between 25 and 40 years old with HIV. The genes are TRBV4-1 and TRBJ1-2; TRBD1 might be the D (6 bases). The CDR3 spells CASSQAGGNYGYTF. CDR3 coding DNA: TGCGCCAGCAGCCAAGCGGGGGGCAACTATGGCTACACCTTC.